The T cell receptor (beta chain) under discussion was sequenced for a study of T cells after somatic rescue of genetic block. Trimming pared 1 base from V and 3 bases from J, leaving 6 bases between. The CDR3 totals 13 residues. Germline CDR1 reads LNHDA; CDR2 reads SQIVND (reference sequence). Using immunoSEQ multiplex PCR, the repertoire was profiled, and TCRdb retains in-frame clones only, with some absent. This repertoire shows more than 12,000 clones, just over 70% found once; its top ten account for approximately 15%. The chain combines TRBV19 with TRBJ1-1; D remains ambiguous. Source material: peripheral blood mononuclear cells (PBMCs). The TCR comes from a boy aged 10-17 years. CDR3 protein: CASSIGGDTEAFF. The CDR3 nucleotides read TGTGCCAGTAGTATAGGAGGCGACACTGAAGCTTTCTTT. Full variable domain (missing parts from reference TRBV19 and TRBJ1-1): DGGITQSPKYLFRKEGQNVTLSCEQNLNHDAMYWYRQDPGQGLRLIYYSQIVNDFQKGDIAEGYSVSREKKESFPLTVTSAQKNPTAFYLCASSIGGDTEAFFGQGTRLTVV.